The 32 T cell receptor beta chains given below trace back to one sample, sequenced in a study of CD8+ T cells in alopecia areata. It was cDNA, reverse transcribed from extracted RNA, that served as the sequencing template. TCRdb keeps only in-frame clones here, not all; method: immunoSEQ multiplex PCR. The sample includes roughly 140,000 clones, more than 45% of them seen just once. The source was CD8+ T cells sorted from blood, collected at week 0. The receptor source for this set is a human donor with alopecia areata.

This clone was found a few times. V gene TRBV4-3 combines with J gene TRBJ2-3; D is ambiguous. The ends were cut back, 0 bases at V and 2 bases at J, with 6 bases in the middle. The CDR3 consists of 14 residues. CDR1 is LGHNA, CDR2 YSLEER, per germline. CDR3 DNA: TGCGCCAGCAGCCAAGATCTGGCCACAGATACGCAGTATTTT. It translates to CASSQDLATDTQYF.

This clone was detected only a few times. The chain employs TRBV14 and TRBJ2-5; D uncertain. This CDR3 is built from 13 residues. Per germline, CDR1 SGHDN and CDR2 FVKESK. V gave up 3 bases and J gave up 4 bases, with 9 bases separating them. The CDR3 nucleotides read TGTGCCAGCAGCCACATTGGGCGAGAGACCCAGTACTTC. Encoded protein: CASSHIGRETQYF.

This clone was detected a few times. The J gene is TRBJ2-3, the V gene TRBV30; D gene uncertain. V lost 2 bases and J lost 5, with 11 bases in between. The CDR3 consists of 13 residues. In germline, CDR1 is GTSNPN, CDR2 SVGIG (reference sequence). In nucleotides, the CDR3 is TGTGCCTGGAGTCAGAGCGAAGGAGATACGCAGTATTTT. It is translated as CAWSQSEGDTQYF.

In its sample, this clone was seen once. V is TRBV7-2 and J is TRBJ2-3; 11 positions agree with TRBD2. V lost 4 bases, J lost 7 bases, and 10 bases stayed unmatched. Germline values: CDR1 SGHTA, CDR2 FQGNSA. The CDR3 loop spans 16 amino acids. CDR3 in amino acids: CASSYRLAGPTNTQYF. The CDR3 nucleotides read TGTGCCAGCAGCTACCGACTAGCGGGGCCCACGAATACGCAGTATTTT.

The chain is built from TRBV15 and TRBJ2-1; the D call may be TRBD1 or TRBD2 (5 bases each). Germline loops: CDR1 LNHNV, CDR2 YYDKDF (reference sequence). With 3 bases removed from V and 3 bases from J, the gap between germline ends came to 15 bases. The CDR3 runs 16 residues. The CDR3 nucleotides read TGTGCCACCAGCAGTTCTGGTGAGGGGATCTACAATGAGCAGTTCTTC. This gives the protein CATSSSGEGIYNEQFF.

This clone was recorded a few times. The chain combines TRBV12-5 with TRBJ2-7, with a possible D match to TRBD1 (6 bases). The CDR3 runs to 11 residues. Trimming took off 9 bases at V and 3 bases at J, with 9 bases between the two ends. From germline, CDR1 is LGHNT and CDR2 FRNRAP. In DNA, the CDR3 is TGTGCTAGCGCCAGGGGCTACGAGCAGTACTTC. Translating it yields CASARGYEQYF.

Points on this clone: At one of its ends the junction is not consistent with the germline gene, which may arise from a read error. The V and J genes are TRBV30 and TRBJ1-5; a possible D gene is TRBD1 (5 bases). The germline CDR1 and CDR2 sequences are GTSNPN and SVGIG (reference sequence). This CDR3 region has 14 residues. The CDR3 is CAWSGTGSNQPQHF. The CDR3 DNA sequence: TGTGCCTGGTCCGGGACCGGCTCGAATCAACCCCAGCATTTT.

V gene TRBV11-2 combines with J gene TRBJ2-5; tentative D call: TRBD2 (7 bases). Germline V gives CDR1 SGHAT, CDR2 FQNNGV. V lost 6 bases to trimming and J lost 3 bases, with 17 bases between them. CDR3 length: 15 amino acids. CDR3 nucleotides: TGTGCCAGCAGTCCCGGGGGAGGGGGTGAAGAGACCCAGTACTTC. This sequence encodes CASSPGGGGEETQYF.

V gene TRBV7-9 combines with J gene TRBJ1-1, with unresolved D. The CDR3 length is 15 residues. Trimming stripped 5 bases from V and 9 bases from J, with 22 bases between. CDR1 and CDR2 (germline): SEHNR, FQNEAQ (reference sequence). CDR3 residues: CASSPRAHGITQAFF. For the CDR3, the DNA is TGTGCCAGCAGCCCCCGGGCCCATGGGATCACACAAGCTTTCTTT.

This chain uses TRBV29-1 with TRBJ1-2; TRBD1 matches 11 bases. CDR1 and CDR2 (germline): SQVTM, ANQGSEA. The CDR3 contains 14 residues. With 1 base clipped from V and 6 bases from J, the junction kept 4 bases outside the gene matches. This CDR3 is CSVEGDRGSHGYTF. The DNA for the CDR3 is TGCAGCGTTGAAGGGGACAGGGGGTCCCATGGCTACACCTTC.

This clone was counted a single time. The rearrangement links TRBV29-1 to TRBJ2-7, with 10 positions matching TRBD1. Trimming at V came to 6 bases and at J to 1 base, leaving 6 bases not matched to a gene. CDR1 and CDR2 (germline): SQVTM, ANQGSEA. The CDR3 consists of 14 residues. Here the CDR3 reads CSVVTGGASYEQYF. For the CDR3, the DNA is TGCAGCGTGGTGACAGGGGGCGCGTCCTACGAGCAGTACTTC.

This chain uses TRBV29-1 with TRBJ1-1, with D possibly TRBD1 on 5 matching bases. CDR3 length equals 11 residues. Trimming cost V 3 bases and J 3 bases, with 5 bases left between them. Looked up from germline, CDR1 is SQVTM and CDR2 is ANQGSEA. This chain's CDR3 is CSVEGDTEAFF. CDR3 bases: TGCAGCGTTGAGGGGGACACTGAAGCTTTCTTT.

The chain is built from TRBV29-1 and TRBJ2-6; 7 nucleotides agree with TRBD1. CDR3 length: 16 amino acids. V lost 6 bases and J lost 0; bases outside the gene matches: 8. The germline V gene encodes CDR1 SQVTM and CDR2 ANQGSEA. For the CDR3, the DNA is TGCAGCGTCCCCGGGACAGTGAGCTCTGGGGCCAACGTCCTGACTTTC. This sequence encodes CSVPGTVSSGANVLTF. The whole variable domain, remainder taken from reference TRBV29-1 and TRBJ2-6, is SAVISQKPSRDICQRGTSLTIQCQVDSQVTMMFWYRQQPGQSLTLIATANQGSEATYESGFVIDKFPISRPNLTFSTLTVSNMSPEDSSIYLCSVPGTVSSGANVLTFGAGSRLTVL.

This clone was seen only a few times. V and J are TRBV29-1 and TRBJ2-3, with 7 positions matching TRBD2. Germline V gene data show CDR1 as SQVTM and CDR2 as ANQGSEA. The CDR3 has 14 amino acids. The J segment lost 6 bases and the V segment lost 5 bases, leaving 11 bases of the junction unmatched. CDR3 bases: TGCAGCGTTCCCCTGGGGGGGGGAGCGGATACGCAGTATTTT. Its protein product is CSVPLGGGADTQYF.

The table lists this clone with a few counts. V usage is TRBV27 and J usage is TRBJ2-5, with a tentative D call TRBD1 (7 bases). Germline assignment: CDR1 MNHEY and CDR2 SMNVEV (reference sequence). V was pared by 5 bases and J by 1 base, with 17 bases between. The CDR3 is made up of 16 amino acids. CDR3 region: CASSPTGDFIQETQYF. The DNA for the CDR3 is TGTGCCAGCAGTCCCACAGGGGACTTCATCCAAGAGACCCAGTACTTC.

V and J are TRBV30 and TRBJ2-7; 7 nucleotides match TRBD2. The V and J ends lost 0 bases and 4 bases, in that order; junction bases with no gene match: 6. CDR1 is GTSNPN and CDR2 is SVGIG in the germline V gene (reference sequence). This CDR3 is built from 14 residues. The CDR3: CAWSVSSGVYEQYF. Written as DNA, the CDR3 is TGTGCCTGGAGTGTTTCAAGCGGGGTGTACGAGCAGTACTTC. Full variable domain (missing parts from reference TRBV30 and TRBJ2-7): SQTIHQWPATLVQPVGSPLSLECTVEGTSNPNLYWYRQAAGRGLQLLFYSVGIGQISSEVPQNLSASRPQDRQFILSSKKLLLSDSGFYLCAWSVSSGVYEQYFGPGTRLTVT.

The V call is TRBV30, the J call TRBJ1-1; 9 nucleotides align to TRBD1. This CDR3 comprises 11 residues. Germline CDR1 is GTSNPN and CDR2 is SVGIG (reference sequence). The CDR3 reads CAAWDRDEAFF. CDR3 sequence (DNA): TGTGCAGCCTGGGACAGGGATGAAGCTTTCTTT.

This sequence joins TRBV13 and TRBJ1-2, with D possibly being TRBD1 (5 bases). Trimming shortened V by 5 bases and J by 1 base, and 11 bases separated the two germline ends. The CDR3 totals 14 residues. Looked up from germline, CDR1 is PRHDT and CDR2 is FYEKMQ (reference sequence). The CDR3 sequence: CASSERTRNYGYTF. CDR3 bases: TGTGCCAGCAGCGAAAGGACACGTAACTATGGCTACACCTTC.

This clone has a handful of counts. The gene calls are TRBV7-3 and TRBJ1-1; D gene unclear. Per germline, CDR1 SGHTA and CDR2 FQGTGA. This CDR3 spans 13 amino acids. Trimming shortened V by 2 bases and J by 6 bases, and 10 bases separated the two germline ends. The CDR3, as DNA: TGTGCCAGCAGCTTACTTTTTTCCTCTGAAGCTTTCTTT. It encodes CASSLLFSSEAFF.

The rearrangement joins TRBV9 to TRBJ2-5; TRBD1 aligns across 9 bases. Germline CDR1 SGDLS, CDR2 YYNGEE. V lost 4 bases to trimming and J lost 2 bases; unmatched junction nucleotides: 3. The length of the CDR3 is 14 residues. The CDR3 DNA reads TGTGCCAGCAGCTTACAGGGGGCTCAAGAGACCCAGTACTTC. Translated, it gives CASSLQGAQETQYF. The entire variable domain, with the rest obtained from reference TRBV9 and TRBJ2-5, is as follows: DSGVTQTPKHLITATGQRVTLRCSPRSGDLSVYWYQQSLDQGLQFLIQYYNGEERAKGNILERFSAQQFPDLHSELNLSSLELGDSALYFCASSLQGAQETQYFGPGTRLLVL.

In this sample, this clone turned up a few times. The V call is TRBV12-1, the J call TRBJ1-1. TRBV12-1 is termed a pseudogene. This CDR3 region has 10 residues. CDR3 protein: CASTNTEAFF. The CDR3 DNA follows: TGTGCCAGCACGAACACTGAAGCTTTCTTT.

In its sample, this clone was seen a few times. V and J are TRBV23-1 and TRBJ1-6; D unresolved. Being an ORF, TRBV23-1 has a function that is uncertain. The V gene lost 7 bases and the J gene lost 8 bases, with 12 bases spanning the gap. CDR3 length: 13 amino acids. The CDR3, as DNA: TGCGCCAGCAATCCGCTTCGCTATTCACCCCTCCACTTT. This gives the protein CASNPLRYSPLHF.

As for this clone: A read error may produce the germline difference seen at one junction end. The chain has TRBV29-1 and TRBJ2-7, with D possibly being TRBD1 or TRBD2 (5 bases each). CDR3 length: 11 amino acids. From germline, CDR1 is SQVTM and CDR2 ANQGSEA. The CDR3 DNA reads TGCAGCGCTGGGAGAGGGGTCGAGCAGTGCTTC. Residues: CSAGRGVEQCF.

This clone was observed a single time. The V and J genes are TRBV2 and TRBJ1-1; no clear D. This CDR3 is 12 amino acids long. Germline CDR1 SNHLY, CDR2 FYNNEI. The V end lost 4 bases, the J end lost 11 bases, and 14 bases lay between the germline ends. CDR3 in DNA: TGTGCCAGCAGTGGGGGAACCCTGGAGGCTTTCTTT. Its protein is CASSGGTLEAFF. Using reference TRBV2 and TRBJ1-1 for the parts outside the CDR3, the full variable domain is EPEVTQTPSHQVTQMGQEVILRCVPISNHLYFYWYRQILGQKVEFLVSFYNNEISEKSEIFDDQFSVERPDGSNFTLKIRSTKLEDSAMYFCASSGGTLEAFFGQGTRLTVV.

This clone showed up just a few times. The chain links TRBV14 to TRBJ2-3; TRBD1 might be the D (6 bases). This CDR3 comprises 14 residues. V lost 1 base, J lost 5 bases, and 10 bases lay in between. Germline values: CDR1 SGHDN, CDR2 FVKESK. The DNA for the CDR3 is TGTGCCAGCAGCCAAGTGGGGGCCCTAGATACGCAGTATTTT. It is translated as CASSQVGALDTQYF. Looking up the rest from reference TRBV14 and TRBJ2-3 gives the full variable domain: EAGVTQFPSHSVIEKGQTVTLRCDPISGHDNLYWYRRVMGKEIKFLLHFVKESKQDESGMPNNRFLAERTGGTYSTLKVQPAELEDSGVYFCASSQVGALDTQYFGPGTRLTVL.

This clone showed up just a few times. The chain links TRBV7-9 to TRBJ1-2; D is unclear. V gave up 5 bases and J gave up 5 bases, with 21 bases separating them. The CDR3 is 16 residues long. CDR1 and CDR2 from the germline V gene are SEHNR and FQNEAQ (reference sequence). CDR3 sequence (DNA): TGTGCCAGCAGCGAGGTTCGGGTCGGCGGCAATTATGGCTACACCTTC. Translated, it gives CASSEVRVGGNYGYTF. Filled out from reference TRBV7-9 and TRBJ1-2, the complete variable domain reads DTGVSQNPRHKITKRGQNVTFRCDPISEHNRLYWYRQTLGQGPEFLTYFQNEAQLEKSRLLSDRFSAERPKGSFSTLEIQRTEQGDSAMYLCASSEVRVGGNYGYTFGSGTRLTVV.

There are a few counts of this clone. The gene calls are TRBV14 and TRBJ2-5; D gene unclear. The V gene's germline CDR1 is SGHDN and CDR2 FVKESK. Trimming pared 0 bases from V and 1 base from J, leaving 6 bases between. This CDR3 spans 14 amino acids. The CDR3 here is CASSQEALQETQYF. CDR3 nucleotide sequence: TGTGCCAGCAGCCAAGAGGCACTCCAAGAGACCCAGTACTTC.

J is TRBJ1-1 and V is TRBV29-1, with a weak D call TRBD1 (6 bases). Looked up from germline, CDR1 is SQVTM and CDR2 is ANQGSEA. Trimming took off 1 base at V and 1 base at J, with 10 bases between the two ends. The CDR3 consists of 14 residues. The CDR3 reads CSVEGGHENTEAFF. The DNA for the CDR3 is TGCAGCGTTGAAGGGGGGCACGAGAACACTGAAGCTTTCTTT. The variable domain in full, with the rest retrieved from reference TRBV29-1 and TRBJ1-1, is SAVISQKPSRDICQRGTSLTIQCQVDSQVTMMFWYRQQPGQSLTLIATANQGSEATYESGFVIDKFPISRPNLTFSTLTVSNMSPEDSSIYLCSVEGGHENTEAFFGQGTRLTVV.

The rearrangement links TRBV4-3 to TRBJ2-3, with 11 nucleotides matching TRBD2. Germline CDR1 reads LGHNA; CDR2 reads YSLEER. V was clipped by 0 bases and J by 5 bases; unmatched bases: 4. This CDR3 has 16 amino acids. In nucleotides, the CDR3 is TGCGCCAGCAGCCAAGATTCTAGCGGGGGGAAAGATACGCAGTATTTT. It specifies CASSQDSSGGKDTQYF.

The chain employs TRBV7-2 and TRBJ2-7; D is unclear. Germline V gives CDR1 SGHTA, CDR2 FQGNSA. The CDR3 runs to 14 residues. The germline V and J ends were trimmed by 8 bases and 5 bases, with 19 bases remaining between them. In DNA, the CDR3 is TGTGCCAGCTCCTCCCGTGGGGTGATCGACGAGCAGTACTTC. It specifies CASSSRGVIDEQYF.

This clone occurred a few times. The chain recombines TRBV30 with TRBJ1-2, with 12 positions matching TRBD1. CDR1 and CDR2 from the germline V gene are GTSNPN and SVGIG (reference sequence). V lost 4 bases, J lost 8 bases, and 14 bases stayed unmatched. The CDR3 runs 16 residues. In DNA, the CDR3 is TGTGCCTGGATCGGAGGGATGGGACAGGGGGCGCACGGCTACACCTTC. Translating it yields CAWIGGMGQGAHGYTF.

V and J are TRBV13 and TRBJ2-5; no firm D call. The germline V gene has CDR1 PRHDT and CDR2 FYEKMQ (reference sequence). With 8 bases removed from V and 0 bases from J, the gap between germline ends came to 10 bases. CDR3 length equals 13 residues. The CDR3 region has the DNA TGTGCCAGCGCCTCCCGGGACCAAGAGACCCAGTACTTC. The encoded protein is CASASRDQETQYF. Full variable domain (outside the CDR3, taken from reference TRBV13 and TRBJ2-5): AAGVIQSPRHLIKEKRETATLKCYPIPRHDTVYWYQQGPGQDPQFLISFYEKMQSDKGSIPDRFSAQQFSDYHSELNMSSLELGDSALYFCASASRDQETQYFGPGTRLLVL.